This T cell receptor beta chain was observed in a study of cytomegalovirus exposure and HLA in healthy donors. CDR1 and CDR2 from the germline V gene are WNHNN and SYGVQD (reference sequence). The CDR3 spans 12 residues. V was clipped by 4 bases and J by 7 bases; unmatched bases: 3. Study-wide results and caveats: It was only CMV serostatus that was available as immune exposure information.

This clone was seen only a few times. Its target is unknown. PCR involved 60 Vbeta and 13 Jbeta primers. TCRdb's copy holds only in-frame clones and misses some; the assay was immunoSEQ multiplex PCR. The table includes about 160,000 clones, over 80% detected once. The chain is built from TRBV10-1 and TRBJ1-2; 7 bases match TRBD1. Sequencing was performed on PBMCs. The clonotype comes from a boy younger than 10 in good health and CMV-seronegative. For the CDR3, the DNA is TGCGCCAGCAGTGGGGACAGCGGTGGCTACACCTTC. Protein sequence: CASSGDSGGYTF.